What follows is one T cell receptor (beta chain) and its context. Assay used: immunoSEQ multiplex PCR; TCRdb lists only in-frame clones, some missing. The table has 50,000 to 65,000 clones, roughly 84% seen once. The source of the sample is a study of blood T cell repertoires in COVID-19. Whole-study context: Acute and convalescent COVID-19 samples came from the United States, Italy and Spain.

The sequencing input was peripheral blood. The origin of this receptor is a man aged 55 to 70 with COVID-19, enrolled during active disease.

The CDR3 sequence: CASSTTGDRAEKLFF. The CDR3 DNA reads as TGTGCCAGTAGTACGACAGGGGACAGGGCTGAAAAACTGTTTTTT. This rearrangement joins TRBV19 to TRBJ1-4; 9 bases are shared with TRBD1. CDR1 and CDR2 from the germline V gene are LNHDA and SQIVND (reference sequence). Trimming took 4 bases from V and 7 from J; bases not matched to a gene: 7. This CDR3 contains 15 residues.